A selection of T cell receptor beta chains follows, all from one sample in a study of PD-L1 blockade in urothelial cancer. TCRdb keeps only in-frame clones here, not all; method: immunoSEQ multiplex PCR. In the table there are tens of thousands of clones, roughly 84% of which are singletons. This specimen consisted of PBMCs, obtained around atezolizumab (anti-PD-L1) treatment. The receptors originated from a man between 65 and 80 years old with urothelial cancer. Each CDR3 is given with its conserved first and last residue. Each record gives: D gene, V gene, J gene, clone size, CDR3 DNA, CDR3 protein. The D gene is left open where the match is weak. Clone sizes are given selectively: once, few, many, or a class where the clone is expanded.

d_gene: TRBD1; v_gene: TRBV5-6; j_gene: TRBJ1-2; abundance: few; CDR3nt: TGTGCCAGCAGCTTGGGACAGGGGGCGCGATATGGCTACACCTTC; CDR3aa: CASSLGQGARYGYTF
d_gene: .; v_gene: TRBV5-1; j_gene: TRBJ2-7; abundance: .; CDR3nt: TGCGCCAGCAGCCCCGGGACTCACTCCTACGAGCAGTACTTC; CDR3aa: CASSPGTHSYEQYF
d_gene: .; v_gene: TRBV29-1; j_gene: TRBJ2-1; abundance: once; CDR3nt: TGCAGCGTTGGTTGGTCCAAGTCAGGGAAGCAGTTCTTC; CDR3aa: CSVGWSKSGKQFF
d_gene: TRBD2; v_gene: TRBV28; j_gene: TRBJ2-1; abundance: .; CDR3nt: TGTGCCAGCAGCCCCCTGGGACTAGTTAAAGGCGAGCAGTTCTTC; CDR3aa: CASSPLGLVKGEQFF
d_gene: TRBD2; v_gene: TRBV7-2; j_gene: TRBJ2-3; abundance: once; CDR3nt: TGTGCCAGCAGCTTATCCAGCGGGAAAGGGGATACGCAGTATTTT; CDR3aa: CASSLSSGKGDTQYF
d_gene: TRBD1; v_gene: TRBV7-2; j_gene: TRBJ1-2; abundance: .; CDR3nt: TGTGCCAGCAGCTCCCACTACAGGGGAGTAGGCTATGGCTACACCTTC; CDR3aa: CASSSHYRGVGYGYTF
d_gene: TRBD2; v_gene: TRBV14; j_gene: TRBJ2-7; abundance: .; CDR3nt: TGTGCCAGCAGCCAATCTGCTAGCGGAAACTACGAGCAGTACTTC; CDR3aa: CASSQSASGNYEQYF
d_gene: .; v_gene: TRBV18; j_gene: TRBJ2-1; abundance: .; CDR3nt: TGTGCCAGCTCACCTCCGACAGGTAACAATGAGCAGTTCTTC; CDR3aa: CASSPPTGNNEQFF
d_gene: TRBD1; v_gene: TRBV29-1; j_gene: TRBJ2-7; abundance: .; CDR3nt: TGCAGCGTTGTAGGTCCTGGGACAGCCTACGAGCAGTACTTC; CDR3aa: CSVVGPGTAYEQYF
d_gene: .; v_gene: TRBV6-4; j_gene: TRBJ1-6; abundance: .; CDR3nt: TGTGCCAGCAGTCCCAGCTCCTATAATTCACCCCTCCACTTT; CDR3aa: CASSPSSYNSPLHF
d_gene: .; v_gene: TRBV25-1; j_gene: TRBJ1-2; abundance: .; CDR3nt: TGTGCCAGCAGTGAGTACACACTGGGGGCCCACTATGGCTACACCTTC; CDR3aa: CASSEYTLGAHYGYTF
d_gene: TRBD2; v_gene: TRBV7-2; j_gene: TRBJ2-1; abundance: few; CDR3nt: TGTGCCAGCAGAAACGGGAGGGCCGGCAATGAGCAGTTCTTC; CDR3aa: CASRNGRAGNEQFF
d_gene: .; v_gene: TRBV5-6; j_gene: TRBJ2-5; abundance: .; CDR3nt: TGTGCCAGCAGCTTGATTCTCAGGGTGAAGGAGACCCAGTACTTC; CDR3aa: CASSLILRVKETQYF
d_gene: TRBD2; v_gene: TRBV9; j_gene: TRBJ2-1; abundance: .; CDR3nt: TGTGCCAGCAGCTTAAGACTAGCGACTGAATCTAGCTCCTACAATGAGCAGTTCTTC; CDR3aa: CASSLRLATESSSYNEQFF